This TCR beta chain comes out of a study of response to subunit inactivated influenza vaccine (dated 2018 in TCRdb). Describing the broader study: Deep quantitative profiling of the T cell receptor repertoire was used in the study to follow responses to a trivalent subunit inactivated influenza vaccine. Findings and caveats that apply to the study as a whole: The authors suggested that each seasonal influenza vaccination may recruit only a limited number of new T cells.

Trimming takes 0 bases from V and 1 base from J, and the germline ends sit 14 bases apart. Spanning cysteine to phenylalanine, the CDR3 consists of 16 amino acids. The DNA shown is the 48-base CDR3, in frame from base 1. Looking up the germline V gene yields CDR1 SGDLS and CDR2 YYNGEE. In regard to this clonotype: Its antigen target is currently unknown. Base qualities are missing; no much larger clone stands one base away.

According to the study, the label for this sample's time point signals: 45 to 55 days after influenza vaccine administration. Library preparation was by RT-PCR. The sequencer was an Illumina HiSeq 2500. The public reads were reprocessed in TCRdb via fastp at Q25 and MiXCR, keeping in-frame beta chains. Each entry merges the rows of one CDR3 protein and shows their most common DNA and genes. The sample records 500,000 to 600,000 distinct CDR3 sequences, approximately 12% of which are singletons. The top ten hold about 12% of the sample. The sample in question was PBMCs from blood, obtained about 40 days after vaccination. The chain employs TRBV9 and TRBJ2-7; the D gene lacks a confident call. The TCR was taken from a middle-aged man who received an inactivated influenza vaccine. Donor details come from another sample of the same person, matched by shared clones. The CDR3 protein: CASSVAATAGSYEQYF. In nucleotide form, the sequence is TGTGCCAGCAGCGTAGCGGCCACGGCAGGATCCTACGAGCAGTACTTC.